This T cell receptor (beta chain) was observed in a study of blood T cell repertoires in COVID-19. Study-level information: Some COVID-19 samples were acute and others convalescent; all came from the United States, Italy and Spain.

This clone is categorized as medium-sized. Using immunoSEQ multiplex PCR, the repertoire was profiled, and TCRdb retains in-frame clones only, with some absent. The table has 150,000 or so clones, around 82% seen once. V trimming: 1 base; J trimming: 3 bases; junction bases outside the gene matches: 6. The CDR3 totals 16 residues. Germline CDR1 MNHEY, CDR2 SMNVEV (reference sequence). Material for sequencing was peripheral blood. The TCR comes from a man aged 18 to 29 with active or convalescent COVID-19. The genes are TRBV27 and TRBJ2-3, with 8 bases matching TRBD1. Here the CDR3 reads CASSLYRGSQTDTQYF. The CDR3 bases are TGTGCCAGCAGTTTATACAGGGGGTCCCAGACAGATACGCAGTATTTT.